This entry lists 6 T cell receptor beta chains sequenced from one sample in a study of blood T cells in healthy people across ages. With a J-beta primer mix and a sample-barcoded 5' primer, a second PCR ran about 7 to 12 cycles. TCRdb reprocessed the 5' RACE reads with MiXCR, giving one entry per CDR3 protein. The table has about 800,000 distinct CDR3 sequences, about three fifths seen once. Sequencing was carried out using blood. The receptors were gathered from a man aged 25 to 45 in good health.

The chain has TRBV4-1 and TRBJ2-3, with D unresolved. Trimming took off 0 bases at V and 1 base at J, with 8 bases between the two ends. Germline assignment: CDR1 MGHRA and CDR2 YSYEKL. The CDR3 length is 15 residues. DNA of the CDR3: TGCGCCAGCAGCCAAGATTTGGAAGGCACAGATACGCAGTATTTT. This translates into CASSQDLEGTDTQYF.

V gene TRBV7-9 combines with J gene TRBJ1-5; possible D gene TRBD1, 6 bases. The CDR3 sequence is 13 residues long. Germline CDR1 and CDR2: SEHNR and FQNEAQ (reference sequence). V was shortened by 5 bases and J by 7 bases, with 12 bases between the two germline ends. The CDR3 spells CASSAPGAQPQHF. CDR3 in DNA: TGTGCCAGCAGCGCACCGGGGGCCCAGCCCCAGCATTTT. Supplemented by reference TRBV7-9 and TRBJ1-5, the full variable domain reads DTGVSQNPRHKITKRGQNVTFRCDPISEHNRLYWYRQTLGQGPEFLTYFQNEAQLEKSRLLSDRFSAERPKGSFSTLEIQRTEQGDSAMYLCASSAPGAQPQHFGDGTRLSIL.

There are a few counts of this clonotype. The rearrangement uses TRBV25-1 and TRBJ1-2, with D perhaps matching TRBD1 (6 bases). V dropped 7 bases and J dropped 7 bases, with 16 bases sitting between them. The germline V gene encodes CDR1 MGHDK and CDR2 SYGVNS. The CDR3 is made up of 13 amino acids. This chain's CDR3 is CASTEGGYGGYTF. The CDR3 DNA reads TGTGCCAGCACCGAGGGGGGGTATGGTGGCTACACCTTC.

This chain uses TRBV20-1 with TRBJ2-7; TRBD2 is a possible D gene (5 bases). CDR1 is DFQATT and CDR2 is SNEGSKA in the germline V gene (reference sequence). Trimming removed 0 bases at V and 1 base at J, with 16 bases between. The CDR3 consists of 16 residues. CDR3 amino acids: CSARDKSGPRSYEQYF. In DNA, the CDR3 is TGCAGTGCTAGAGATAAGAGCGGTCCACGATCCTACGAGCAGTACTTC.

CDR3 sequence (DNA): TGTGCCAGCAGTGTCCGTGGGGAAACTGAAGCTTTCTTT. It specifies CASSVRGETEAFF. V usage is TRBV2 and J usage is TRBJ1-1; no reliable D call. Germline V lookup: CDR1 SNHLY, CDR2 FYNNEI. Deletions cut 4 bases from V and 5 bases from J, with 11 bases between. This CDR3 comprises 13 residues.

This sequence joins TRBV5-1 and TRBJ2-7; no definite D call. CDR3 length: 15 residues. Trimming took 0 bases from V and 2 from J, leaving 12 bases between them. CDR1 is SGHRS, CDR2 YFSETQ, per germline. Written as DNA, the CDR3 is TGCGCCAGCAGCTTGGCCTTAGGCCAGACCTACGAGCAGTACTTC. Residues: CASSLALGQTYEQYF.